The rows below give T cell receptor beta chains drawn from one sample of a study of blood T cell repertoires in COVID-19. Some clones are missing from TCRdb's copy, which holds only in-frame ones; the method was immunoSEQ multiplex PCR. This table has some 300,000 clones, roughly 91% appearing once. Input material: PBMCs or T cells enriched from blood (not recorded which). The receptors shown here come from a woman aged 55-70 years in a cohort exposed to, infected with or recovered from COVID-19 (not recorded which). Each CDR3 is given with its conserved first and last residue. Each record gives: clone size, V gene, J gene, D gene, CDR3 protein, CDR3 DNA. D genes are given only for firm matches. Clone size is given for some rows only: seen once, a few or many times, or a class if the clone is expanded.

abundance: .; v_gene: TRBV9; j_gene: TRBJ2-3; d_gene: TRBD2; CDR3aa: CASSEPRGSGRGDTQYF; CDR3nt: TGTGCCAGCAGCGAACCCCGAGGTAGCGGGAGAGGGGATACGCAGTATTTT
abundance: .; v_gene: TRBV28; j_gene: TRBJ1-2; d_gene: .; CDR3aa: CASSSGKSYGYTF; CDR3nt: TGTGCCAGCAGTTCGGGGAAGAGCTATGGCTACACCTTC
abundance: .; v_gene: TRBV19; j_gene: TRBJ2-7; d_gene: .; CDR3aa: CASSGSGTPIPYEQYF; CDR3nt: TGTGCCAGTAGTGGATCCGGGACACCTATTCCCTACGAGCAGTACTTC
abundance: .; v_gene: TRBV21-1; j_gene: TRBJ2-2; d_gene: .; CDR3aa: CASPLRVAGYTGELFF; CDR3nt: TGTGCCAGCCCCCTTAGAGTGGCCGGGTACACCGGGGAGCTGTTTTTT
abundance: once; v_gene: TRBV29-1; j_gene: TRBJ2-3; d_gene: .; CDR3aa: CSVEDRRRKADTQYF; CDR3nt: TGCAGCGTTGAAGATCGAAGGAGGAAAGCAGATACGCAGTATTTT
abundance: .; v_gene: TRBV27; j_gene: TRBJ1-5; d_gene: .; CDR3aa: CASSLVRDSNQPQHF; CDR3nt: TGTGCCAGCAGTTTAGTCAGGGATTCCAATCAGCCCCAGCATTTT
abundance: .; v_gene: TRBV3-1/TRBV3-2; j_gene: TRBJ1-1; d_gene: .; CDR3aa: CASSHMRSLYTEAFF; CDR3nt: TGTGCCAGCAGCCACATGCGAAGTCTGTACACTGAAGCTTTCTTT
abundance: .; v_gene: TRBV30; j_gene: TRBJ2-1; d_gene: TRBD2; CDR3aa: CAWTTSGDYNEQFF; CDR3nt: TGTGCCTGGACCACTAGCGGGGATTACAATGAGCAGTTCTTC
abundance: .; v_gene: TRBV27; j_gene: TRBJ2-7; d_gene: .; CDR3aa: CASSLSFTGSSYEQYF; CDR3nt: TGTGCCAGCAGTTTATCCTTCACAGGTTCTTCCTACGAGCAGTACTTC
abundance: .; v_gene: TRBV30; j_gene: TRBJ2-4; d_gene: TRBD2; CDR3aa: CAWSFGREGLMTKNIQYF; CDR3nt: TGTGCCTGGAGTTTTGGGCGGGAGGGCCTTATGACCAAAAACATTCAGTACTTC
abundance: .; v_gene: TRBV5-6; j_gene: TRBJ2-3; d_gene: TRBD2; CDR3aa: CASSSRTSGWYTQYF; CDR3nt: TGTGCCAGCAGCTCCCGGACTAGCGGGTGGTATACGCAGTATTTT
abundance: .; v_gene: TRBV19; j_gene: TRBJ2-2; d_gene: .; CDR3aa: CATKKGLNTGELFF; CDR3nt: TGTGCCACCAAGAAGGGGCTTAACACCGGGGAGCTGTTTTTT
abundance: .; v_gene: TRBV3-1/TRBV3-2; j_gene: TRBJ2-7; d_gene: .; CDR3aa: CASSQGRGFAIEQYF; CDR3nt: TGTGCCAGCAGCCAAGGTCGCGGCTTCGCAATCGAGCAGTACTTC
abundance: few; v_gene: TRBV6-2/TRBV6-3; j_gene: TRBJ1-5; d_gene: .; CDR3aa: CASSYSSGSGNQPQHF; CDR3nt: TGTGCCAGCAGTTACTCGAGTGGGAGTGGCAATCAGCCCCAGCATTTT
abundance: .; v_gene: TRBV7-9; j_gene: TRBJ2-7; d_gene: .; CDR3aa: CASSLGLVEQYF; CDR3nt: TGTGCCAGCAGCTTGGGACTCGTGGAGCAGTACTTC